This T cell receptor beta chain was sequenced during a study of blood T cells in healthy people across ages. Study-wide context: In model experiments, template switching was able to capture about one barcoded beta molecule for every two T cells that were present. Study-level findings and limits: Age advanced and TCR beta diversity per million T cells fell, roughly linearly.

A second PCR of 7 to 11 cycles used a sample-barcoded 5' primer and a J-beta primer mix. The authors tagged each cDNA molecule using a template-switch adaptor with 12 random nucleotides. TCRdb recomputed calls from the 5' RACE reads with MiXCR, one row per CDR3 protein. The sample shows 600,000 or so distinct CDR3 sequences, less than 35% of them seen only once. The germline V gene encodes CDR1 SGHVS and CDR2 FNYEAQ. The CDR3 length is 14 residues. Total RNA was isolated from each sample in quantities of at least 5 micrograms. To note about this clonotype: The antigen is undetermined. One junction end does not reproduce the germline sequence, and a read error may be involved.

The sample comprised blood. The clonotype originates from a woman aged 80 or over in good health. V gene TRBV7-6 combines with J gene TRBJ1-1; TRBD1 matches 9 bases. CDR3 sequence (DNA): TGTGCCAGCCGCTTGGGGACAGGGAATACTGAAGCTTTCTTT. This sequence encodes CASRLGTGNTEAFF.